This TCR beta chain was recovered during a study of regulatory T cells in long-lasting Graves disease (dated by TCRdb to 2020 to 2022). General notes on the study: Antithyroid drugs had been taken for less than 3 months by newly diagnosed Graves' disease patients. A total of 35 or so samples were covered by TCR sequencing, comprising around 13 persistent and around 20 newly diagnosed Graves' disease patients. The study took place in China and was registered as a clinical trial. Persistent Graves' disease patients were compared with newly diagnosed Graves' disease patients by peripheral blood TCR sequencing and RNA sequencing.

The time point label here, explained by the study, means: newly diagnosed GD, antithyroid drugs for less than 3 months. For both TCR sequencing and RNA sequencing, RNA was extracted from PBMCs in TRIzol. The diagnosis of Graves' disease was made according to American Thyroid Association guidelines. Patients for the study were recruited at an endocrinology department in Xi'an, China. From each patient, approximately 9 milliliters of peripheral blood was collected into an EDTA anticoagulant tube. PBMCs were isolated by Ficoll Paque Plus density gradient separation without further T cell sorting. RNA quality was checked with an Agilent 2100 Bioanalyzer and agarose gel, and concentration with a NanoDrop 2000. The research as a whole found: Persistent Graves' disease patients showed lower TCR Shannon entropy and fewer highly expanded clones than newly diagnosed patients, suggesting clonal expansion. The authors noted that the small sample size was a limitation that may lower accuracy. Sequencing and analysis were restricted to the TCR beta chain. Because the primary lesion, thyroid tissue, could not be accessed, the study looked at peripheral blood alone. A larger number of public clonotypes was shared among persistent patients (over 2,500) than among newly diagnosed patients (roughly 970).

The receptor library was made with multiplex PCR. TCRdb names Illumina HiSeq 4000 as the instrument used. iRepertoire HTBI primers and Arm-PCR amplification of CDR3 regions were used to construct TCR beta libraries. PCR products were gel purified before sequencing. Concerning the study's data processing: Gene usage analysis of CDR3 amino acid clonotypes relied on the approximately 68 TRBV and 13 to 15 TRBJ segments identified across samples. COPE and FqMerger were used to merge filtered high-quality paired reads into contigs. Contigs were aligned with BLAST to IMGT TRBV, TRBD and TRBJ reference genes, and CDR3 was defined per IMGT. Clonotypes above 0.1% frequency were classified as highly expanded clones. Repertoire diversity was measured by Shannon entropy, and V-J evenness by the Gini coefficient. Public clonotypes were defined as clonotypes shared by more than one individual. TCRdb handled the public reads itself, with Q25 trimming in fastp and clone calling in MiXCR, and kept productive beta chains. Entries are consolidated by CDR3 protein sequence, retaining the most common genes and DNA. These V and J calls are TCRdb output, not the study's own analysis. The sample includes about 470,000 distinct CDR3 sequences, with more than 12% observed a single time. Roughly a sixth of the sample lies in the top ten.

This clonotype has ten or more counts. The antigen this receptor binds is unknown. Per-base qualities were not stored, and no clone one base away is much larger. The data were also submitted as part of a second study, on T cells in Graves' hyperthyroidism and ophthalmopathy. Reported in the second study: Stable Graves' hyperthyroidism was defined as no progression to ophthalmopathy during 18 months of follow-up. The hyperthyroidism patients were between 18 and 65 years old and newly diagnosed, with a disease duration of less than 2 months. The study excluded patients with uncontrolled infections, other autoimmune diseases, pregnancy or lactation. Clinical symptoms, serum thyroxine and TRAb, thyroid ultrasound, and orbital computed tomography formed the basis for the diagnoses. The TCR CDR3 was subjected to a first round of RT-PCR using the HTBI primer set and the Qiagen OneStep RT-PCR kit. Most expanded thyroid clonotypes (frequency above 0.001) were also detected in blood, suggesting blood repertoires may reflect thyroid immune responses. In cross-validation, a model built on a 13 V-J signature told ophthalmopathy apart from stable hyperthyroidism with just under 90% sensitivity and 81% to 82% specificity, and in testing the same model reached 80%/75%. In validation, the model predicted progression to ophthalmopathy a median of about 6 months before onset, with approximately 70% sensitivity and roughly 72% specificity. To identify distinguishing TCR V-J signatures, a discovery cohort of some 100 patients was used, comprising 40 to 45 with Graves' ophthalmopathy and around 57 with stable Graves' hyperthyroidism. Prospective prediction of ophthalmopathy was tested in an independent validation cohort consisting of 18 to 20 hyperthyroidism patients and around 17 patients who later progressed to ophthalmopathy. The roughly 100 discovery patients were divided at random into training and test sets in a 7:3 ratio. Thyroid tissue and blood T-cell repertoires from more than five Graves' hyperthyroidism patients were also compared in the study. After sampling, hyperthyroidism patients received methimazole starting at 30 mg daily, and ophthalmopathy patients received high-dose intravenous methylprednisolone. The libraries were constructed in a second round of multiplex PCR and then size-selected and purified. Paired-end sequencing of the libraries was performed with 100 bp reads on an Illumina HiSeq2000. SOAPnuke was used to process the raw data, removing reads that contained adapters or uncalled bases, had a mean Phred below 15, or lacked an exact match to the constant primer or identifier. COPE v1.2.5 was used to merge high-quality paired reads, and clonotypes were defined as unique nucleotide sequences. Clonotypes were aligned to IMGT TRBV, TRBD and TRBJ reference segments using MiTCR v1.1. The analysis included only V-J combinations with a frequency above 0.0001, which together covered 98% to 99.2% of the repertoires. A TCS score was defined as the ratio of F50 (clonal expansion) to E x V (chaos), with BLOSUM62-based TCRdist applied between CDR3 peptides within each V-J. Welch's t-statistics and random forest reduced fewer than 550 V-J features to under 15, which were used in a naive Bayes classifier (R e1071). Sample size was not statistically predetermined, and investigators were not blinded to group allocation. According to the paper, TCR Vbeta CDR3 sequencing was carried out on 135 peripheral blood samples, which came from fewer than 50 ophthalmopathy, around 74 hyperthyroidism and some 17 progressor patients.

The receptor comes from a woman aged 25 to 39 with Graves disease. Donor details come from another sample of the same person, matched by shared clones. Sequenced here: peripheral blood mononuclear cells (PBMCs), sampled at new diagnosis, from a patient treated with antithyroid drugs.

The CDR3 has the sequence CSAERGGFTQYF. Read as DNA, the sequence is TGCAGTGCCGAGAGGGGGGGATTTACGCAGTATTTT. The sequence is built from TRBV20-1 and TRBJ2-3; TRBD2 could be the D gene, as 7 bases match. Taken from cysteine to phenylalanine, the CDR3 has 12 residues. The entry retains the CDR3 DNA only, 36 bases that are in frame from base 1. The trim is 6 bases for V and 8 bases for J, with a gap of 15 bases between the germline ends. Looking up the germline V gene (reference sequence) yields CDR1 DFQATT and CDR2 SNEGSKA.